The present entry profiles one T cell receptor (beta chain) with its context. The entry originates in a study of shared clonotypes between healthy human individuals. Study context: A couple of women and a few men aged 18 to 49 made up the donors.

TCRdb keeps only in-frame clones here, not all; method: immunoSEQ multiplex PCR. The sample holds approximately 240,000 clones; approximately 65% are singletons and the top ten take around 10%. Splitting of CD4+ cells produced CD45RA+ naive and CD45RA-negative memory subsets. The CDR3 extends over 14 amino acids. Per germline, CDR1 SGHRS and CDR2 YFSETQ. The V segment lost 8 bases and the J segment 5 bases; nucleotides outside the gene matches: 12. The rearrangement uses TRBV5-1 and TRBJ2-5; 7 bases map to TRBD2. The sample taken for sequencing was memory CD4+ T cells sorted from blood. Subset of the sample: CD45RA-negative fraction. This sequence originates from a man aged 25 to 40 in good health. The CDR3 nucleotides read TGCGCCAGTCGCTCTCGCGGGAGTTTTGAGACCCAGTACTTC. Translation gives CASRSRGSFETQYF.